This T cell receptor beta chain is drawn from a study of blood T cell repertoires in COVID-19. About the research overall: The United States, Italy and Spain provided the acute and convalescent COVID-19 samples. T cells, B-cell-depleted T cells, or PBMCs supplied cDNA or gDNA.

Authors' data handling: For nucleated cells, counts were estimated from reference gene primer amplification. This table comes from immunoSEQ multiplex PCR, and its TCRdb copy is limited to in-frame clones, with some not included. V, J and clone size are those of that table, while D and trimming were read from the DNA. In the table there are over 40,000 clones, around 93% of which are singletons. V lost 0 bases to trimming and J lost 1 base, with 10 bases between them. Germline CDR1 reads SGDLS; CDR2 reads YYNGEE. This CDR3 region has 15 residues. The TCR was taken from a human donor in a cohort sampled during active COVID-19. Sequenced sample: peripheral blood. The gene calls are TRBV9 and TRBJ2-5; no firm D call. The DNA of the CDR3 is TGTGCCAGCAGCGTAGCTATTGGCGGCCAAGAGACCCAGTACTTC. Its translation: CASSVAIGGQETQYF.